The 7 T cell receptor beta chains below come from one sample, sequenced in a study of blood T cells in healthy people across ages. A second PCR, run for about 7 to 11 cycles, used a sample-barcoded 5' primer plus a J-beta primer mix. One entry per CDR3 protein results from TCRdb running MiXCR on the 5' RACE reads. This sample yields roughly 1.5 million distinct CDR3 sequences, of which 35% to 45% are seen a single time; around 4% belongs to the top ten. The sample taken for sequencing was blood. These receptor sequences come from a woman younger than 35 in good health.

This clonotype was recorded at least ten times. J is TRBJ2-1 and V is TRBV7-9; D is possibly TRBD2 (7 bases). V was pared by 3 bases and J by 6 bases, with 12 bases between. CDR3 length equals 14 residues. The germline CDR1 and CDR2 sequences are SEHNR and FQNEAQ (reference sequence). CDR3 residues: CASSLAGAVNEQFF. The CDR3 nucleotides are TGTGCCAGCAGCTTGGCGGGGGCGGTCAATGAGCAGTTCTTC.

About this clonotype itself: A much larger clonotype is one base distant, so this may be a read error. The chain has TRBV6-9 and TRBJ2-7, with 7 bases fitting TRBD2. The V gene end was trimmed by 10 bases and the J gene end by 2 bases; junction bases not matched to a gene: 8. CDR3 length equals 13 residues. Per the germline V gene, CDR1 is MNHGY and CDR2 is SVAAGI. CDR3 amino acids: CATAGTMTYEQYF. For the CDR3, the DNA is TGTGCCACCGCCGGGACTATGACCTACGAGCAGTACTTC.

The chain has TRBV4-3 and TRBJ2-1; 14 nucleotides line up with TRBD2. Losses at the gene ends were 0 bases for V and 8 bases for J; bases not matched to a gene: 12. Germline values: CDR1 LGHNA, CDR2 YSLEER. This CDR3 region has 19 residues. The CDR3 spells CASSQEVALGLAGDYEQFF. CDR3 DNA sequence: TGCGCCAGCAGCCAAGAAGTCGCCTTGGGACTAGCGGGGGACTATGAGCAGTTCTTC.

V and J are TRBV24-1 and TRBJ2-3; the match to TRBD1 covers 9 bases. J lost 5 bases, V lost 4 bases, and 9 bases had no gene match. CDR3 length equals 16 residues. Per germline, CDR1 KGHDR and CDR2 SFDVKD. The CDR3 region is CATSESGTGQKDTQYF. In DNA form, the CDR3 reads TGTGCCACCAGTGAGTCCGGGACAGGGCAAAAAGATACGCAGTATTTT.

CDR3 loop: CASKLQASTDTQYF. Written as DNA, the CDR3 is TGCGCCAGCAAACTACAGGCGAGCACAGATACGCAGTATTTT. This chain connects TRBV5-1 to TRBJ2-3; D is perhaps TRBD1 (5 bases). Per the germline V gene, CDR1 is SGHRS and CDR2 is YFSETQ. Between the trimmed V and J ends, which lost 6 bases and 0 bases, there was a span of 11 bases. The CDR3 loop spans 14 amino acids.

V gene TRBV4-1 combines with J gene TRBJ2-1; the D is unclear. Per germline, CDR1 MGHRA and CDR2 YSYEKL. V was trimmed by 0 bases and J by 6 bases, leaving 12 bases between them. The CDR3 covers 15 residues. CDR3 residues: CASSQEIGPVNEQFF. The CDR3 nucleotides are TGCGCCAGCAGCCAAGAAATCGGTCCTGTCAATGAGCAGTTCTTC.

This clonotype was seen more than once but under ten times. The rearrangement links TRBV12-3 or TRBV12-4 to TRBJ1-5; D is ambiguous. This CDR3 has 15 amino acids. V gave up 3 bases and J gave up 4 bases, with 13 bases separating them. In nucleotides, the CDR3 is TGTGCCAGCAGTTTGGGAATGGTTAGAAATCAGCCCCAGCATTTT. Protein sequence: CASSLGMVRNQPQHF.